Included here is one T cell receptor beta chain sequence, with context. Authors' data handling: Nucleated cell number was recorded as an estimate derived from reference gene primer amplification. Sequencing was performed with immunoSEQ multiplex PCR; in TCRdb, only in-frame clones are kept and a portion is missing. For V, J and clone size, that table is used; D and trimming come from the DNA. The sample shows approximately 120,000 clones, about 87% of them seen only once. This record comes from a study of blood T cell repertoires in COVID-19. Study summary: Acute-phase and convalescent COVID-19 samples originated in the United States, Italy and Spain. T cells, B-cell-depleted T cells, or PBMCs provided the cDNA or gDNA that served as material.

CDR3 size: 12 residues. V lost 4 bases, J lost 6 bases, and 9 bases lay in between. The J gene is TRBJ1-2, the V gene TRBV12-3 or TRBV12-4, with a possible D match to TRBD1 (5 bases). The source is a woman between 45 and 60 years old with acute or convalescent COVID-19. Sequencing used peripheral blood. CDR3 nucleotides: TGTGCCAGCAGTTCCTCAGGGAATGGCTACACCTTC. It encodes CASSSSGNGYTF.